This T cell receptor beta chain was obtained from a study of CXCR3-negative and CXCR3-positive naive CD8 T cells. As for the study in general: Total TRB output reached about 135 million reads, about 1.5 +/- 0.3 million per library.

Germline CDR1 and CDR2: SGHTA and FQGTGA. CDR3 size: 12 residues. The TRB cDNA libraries were prepared by 5' RACE with UMI labels. TCRdb reprocessed the 5' RACE reads, with one entry per CDR3 protein and no DNA. In all, the sample yields tens of thousands of distinct CDR3 sequences. The clonotype was recovered from a human donor in good health. Some clones in this sample may be carry-over from other donors' samples. The sequenced sample consisted of memory CD8+ T cells from blood. The chain is built from TRBV7-3 and TRBJ2-1. CDR3 loop: CASSFVSNEQFF.